These T cell receptor beta chains were read from a single sample in a study of blood T cells in healthy people across ages. TCRdb reprocessed the 5' RACE reads with MiXCR, giving one entry per CDR3 protein. Altogether 1 million or so distinct CDR3 sequences are present, around 43% being singletons, with the ten largest covering 15% to 20%. The sequenced sample was blood. These TCRs come from a woman aged 60-75 years in good health. Each CDR3 is given with its conserved first and last residue. D genes are given only for firm matches. Size is omitted from some rows. Given values are once, few, many or a class for expanded clones.

j_call: TRBJ2-7
v_call: TRBV13
cdr3_length: 15
d_call: NA
clone_size: many
cdr3_aa: CASRPRLLSSYEQYF
cdr3_nt: TGTGCCAGCAGACCAAGACTCCTTAGCTCCTACGAGCAGTACTTC

j_call: TRBJ2-7
v_call: TRBV5-6
cdr3_length: 17
d_call: TRBD2
clone_size: few
cdr3_aa: CASSLGGRLAEPYEQYF
cdr3_nt: TGTGCCAGCAGCTTGGGGGGAAGACTAGCGGAACCCTACGAGCAGTACTTC

j_call: TRBJ2-5
v_call: TRBV5-4
cdr3_length: 19
d_call: TRBD1
clone_size: NA
cdr3_aa: CASTPRGRTGGENQETQYF
cdr3_nt: TGTGCCAGCACCCCGAGGGGGCGGACAGGTGGAGAGAACCAAGAGACCCAGTACTTC

j_call: TRBJ2-1
v_call: TRBV3-1
cdr3_length: 11
d_call: NA
clone_size: NA
cdr3_aa: CASSQATTQFF
cdr3_nt: TGTGCCAGCAGCCAGGCAACAACGCAGTTCTTC

j_call: TRBJ2-5
v_call: TRBV15
cdr3_length: 16
d_call: TRBD2
clone_size: NA
cdr3_aa: CATSTRTSGKYNEQYF
cdr3_nt: TGTGCCACCAGCACCCGGACTAGCGGGAAATACAATGAGCAGTACTTC

j_call: TRBJ2-1
v_call: TRBV2
cdr3_length: 14
d_call: NA
clone_size: few
cdr3_aa: CASSEATGWGEQFF
cdr3_nt: TGTGCCAGCAGTGAAGCAACAGGGTGGGGTGAGCAGTTCTTC

j_call: TRBJ2-3
v_call: TRBV20-1
cdr3_length: 16
d_call: NA
clone_size: NA
cdr3_aa: CSASTVYINSTDTQYF
cdr3_nt: TGCAGTGCTAGTACGGTCTACATAAACAGCACAGATACGCAGTATTTT

j_call: TRBJ2-3
v_call: TRBV29-1
cdr3_length: 14
d_call: NA
clone_size: NA
cdr3_aa: CSGSSARAPDTQYF
cdr3_nt: TGCAGCGGATCTAGCGCTCGGGCCCCAGATACGCAGTATTTT

j_call: TRBJ2-3
v_call: TRBV7-2
cdr3_length: 17
d_call: TRBD2
clone_size: few
cdr3_aa: CASSHFLGGGPADTQYF
cdr3_nt: TGTGCCAGCAGCCATTTCCTTGGGGGAGGGCCGGCAGATACGCAGTATTTT

j_call: TRBJ2-1
v_call: TRBV6-1
cdr3_length: 12
d_call: TRBD1
clone_size: NA
cdr3_aa: CASTGTDNEQFF
cdr3_nt: TGTGCCAGCACCGGGACAGACAATGAGCAGTTCTTC

j_call: TRBJ1-2
v_call: TRBV4-2
cdr3_length: 14
d_call: NA
clone_size: many
cdr3_aa: CASSPTGGNYGYTF
cdr3_nt: TGTGCCAGCAGCCCGACGGGAGGGAACTATGGCTACACCTTC

j_call: TRBJ1-2
v_call: TRBV20-1
cdr3_length: 14
d_call: TRBD1
clone_size: few
cdr3_aa: CSAIATGDDYGYTF
cdr3_nt: TGCAGTGCTATCGCCACAGGGGACGATTATGGCTACACCTTC

j_call: TRBJ2-1
v_call: TRBV6-2/TRBV6-3
cdr3_length: 15
d_call: TRBD2
clone_size: NA
cdr3_aa: CASSYGGMAGGEQFF
cdr3_nt: TGTGCCAGCAGTTACGGGGGAATGGCGGGAGGCGAGCAGTTCTTC

j_call: TRBJ2-3
v_call: TRBV20-1
cdr3_length: 13
d_call: TRBD2
clone_size: NA
cdr3_aa: CSAPREGTDTQYF
cdr3_nt: TGCAGTGCCCCCCGGGAGGGCACAGATACGCAGTATTTT

j_call: TRBJ2-3
v_call: TRBV7-2
cdr3_length: 17
d_call: TRBD2
clone_size: NA
cdr3_aa: CASSSRLAGASTDTQYF
cdr3_nt: TGTGCCAGCAGCTCAAGACTAGCGGGGGCGAGCACAGATACGCAGTATTTT

j_call: TRBJ2-7
v_call: TRBV11-2
cdr3_length: 15
d_call: TRBD2
clone_size: NA
cdr3_aa: CASSLRSGKVGEQYF
cdr3_nt: TGTGCCAGCAGCTTGAGGAGCGGGAAGGTAGGCGAGCAGTACTTC

j_call: TRBJ2-7
v_call: TRBV5-1
cdr3_length: 15
d_call: TRBD1
clone_size: few
cdr3_aa: CASSLPTGGGYEQYF
cdr3_nt: TGCGCCAGCAGTCTCCCGACAGGGGGGGGCTACGAGCAGTACTTC

j_call: TRBJ2-7
v_call: TRBV6-5
cdr3_length: 13
d_call: NA
clone_size: few
cdr3_aa: CASSYTGSYEQYF
cdr3_nt: TGTGCCAGCAGCTACACAGGGTCCTACGAGCAGTACTTC

j_call: TRBJ2-5
v_call: TRBV20-1
cdr3_length: 18
d_call: TRBD2
clone_size: NA
cdr3_aa: CSARDPSRASGSSETQYF
cdr3_nt: TGCAGTGCTAGAGACCCCTCCCGGGCTAGCGGGAGTTCTGAGACCCAGTACTTC

j_call: TRBJ1-2
v_call: TRBV6-5
cdr3_length: 13
d_call: NA
clone_size: NA
cdr3_aa: CASSYKGSYGYTF
cdr3_nt: TGTGCCAGCAGTTACAAGGGGAGCTATGGCTACACCTTC